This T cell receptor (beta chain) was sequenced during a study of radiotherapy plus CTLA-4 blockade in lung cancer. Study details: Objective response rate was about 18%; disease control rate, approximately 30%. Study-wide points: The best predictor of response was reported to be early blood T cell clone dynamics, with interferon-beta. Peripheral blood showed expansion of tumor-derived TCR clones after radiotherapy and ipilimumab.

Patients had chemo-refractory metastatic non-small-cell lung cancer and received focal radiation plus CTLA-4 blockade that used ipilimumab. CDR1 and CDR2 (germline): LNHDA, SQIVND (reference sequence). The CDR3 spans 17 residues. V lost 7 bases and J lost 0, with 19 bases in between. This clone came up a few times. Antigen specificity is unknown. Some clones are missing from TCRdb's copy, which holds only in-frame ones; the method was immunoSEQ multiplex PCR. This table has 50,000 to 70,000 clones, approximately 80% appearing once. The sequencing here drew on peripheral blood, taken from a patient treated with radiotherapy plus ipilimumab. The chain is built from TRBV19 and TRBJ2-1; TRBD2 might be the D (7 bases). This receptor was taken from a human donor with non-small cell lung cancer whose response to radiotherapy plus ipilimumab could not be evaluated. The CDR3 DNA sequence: TGTGCCAGTACCCTAGGTGGGGGGGCCCCCTCCTACAATGAGCAGTTCTTC. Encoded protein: CASTLGGGAPSYNEQFF.